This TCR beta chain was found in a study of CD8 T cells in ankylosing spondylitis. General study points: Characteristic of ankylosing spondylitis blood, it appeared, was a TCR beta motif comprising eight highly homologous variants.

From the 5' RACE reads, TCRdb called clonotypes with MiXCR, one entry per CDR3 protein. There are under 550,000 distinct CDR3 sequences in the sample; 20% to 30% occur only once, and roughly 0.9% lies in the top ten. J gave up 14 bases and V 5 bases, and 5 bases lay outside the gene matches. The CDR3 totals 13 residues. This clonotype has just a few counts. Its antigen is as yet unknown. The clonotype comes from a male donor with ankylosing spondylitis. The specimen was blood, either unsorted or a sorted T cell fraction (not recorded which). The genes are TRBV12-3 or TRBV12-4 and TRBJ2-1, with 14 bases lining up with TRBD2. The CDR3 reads CASSPGLAGVKFF. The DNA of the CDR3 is TGTGCCAGCAGTCCGGGACTAGCGGGAGTCAAGTTCTTC.